This T cell receptor beta chain comes out of a study of T cell changes during pregnancy in multiple sclerosis. CDR1 and CDR2 (germline): SGHDT, YYEEEE. CDR3 length equals 15 residues. V was pared by 0 bases and J by 7 bases, with 10 bases of the junction left unmatched. The repertoire was sequenced with immunoSEQ multiplex PCR; TCRdb's copy has only in-frame clones and lacks some. Of around 26,000 clones listed, 85% to 90% were seen once; the top ten hold approximately 17%. V and J are TRBV5-6 and TRBJ2-7, with 7 bases fitting TRBD1. The sample consisted of CD8+ T cells from peripheral blood mononuclear cells, taken in the second trimester of pregnancy. The sequence derives from a female donor with multiple sclerosis, enrolled in a pregnancy study. CDR3 sequence: CASSLESDREGEQYF. In DNA form, the CDR3 reads TGTGCCAGCAGCTTGGAATCCGACAGGGAAGGGGAGCAGTACTTC.